This entry features one TCR beta chain sequence. Authors' methods: Scientists estimated how many nucleated cells there were by amplifying reference gene primers. The data were produced by immunoSEQ multiplex PCR, yet TCRdb's version contains in-frame clones alone and is incomplete. The DNA gave D and trimming, while V, J and clone size come from that table. The top ten hold roughly a tenth of the sample, which has more than 250,000 clones, around 84% seen once. The sample belongs to a study of blood T cell repertoires in COVID-19. In terms of age and location, participants ranged from roughly 18 to 90 years and lived in about two dozen US areas. Cohorts were assigned according to the clinical history that participants reported. Recovery meant two consecutive negative NP/OP PCR tests, professional clearance, or resolved symptoms. This receptor was obtained from a woman younger than 35 who had recovered from COVID-19. Source material: PBMCs or T cells enriched from blood (not recorded which).

The CDR3 bases are TGTGCCAGCAGCCCATTAGGGGGCGAAGCTTTCTTT. It is translated as CASSPLGGEAFF. J is TRBJ1-1 and V is TRBV12-3 or TRBV12-4; TRBD1 agrees at 7 bases. The CDR3 consists of 12 residues. V shed 6 bases and J 8 bases; nucleotides not matched to a gene: 6.